The text below deals with one T cell receptor beta chain. The sample comes from a study of T cell responses to AZD1222 COVID-19 vaccine. Germline assignment: CDR1 LGHNT and CDR2 FRNRAP. This CDR3 contains 16 residues. V was cut by 1 base and J by 4 bases, with 16 bases left in between. Sequencing used immunoSEQ multiplex PCR; TCRdb keeps in-frame clones, though not all of them. The sample has roughly 150,000 clones; 90% are singletons. Pooling covered second doses at about 4 or about 12 weeks. Sequenced material: peripheral blood, taken 28 days after the second AZD1222 dose. The V and J genes are TRBV12-5 and TRBJ1-1; D is possibly TRBD1 (5 bases). This sequence originates from an adult who received the AZD1222 COVID-19 vaccine. The CDR3 region has the DNA TGTGCTAGTGGTTTGGGGGTGAGGGGAAGGGGCACTGAAGCTTTCTTT. It codes for CASGLGVRGRGTEAFF.